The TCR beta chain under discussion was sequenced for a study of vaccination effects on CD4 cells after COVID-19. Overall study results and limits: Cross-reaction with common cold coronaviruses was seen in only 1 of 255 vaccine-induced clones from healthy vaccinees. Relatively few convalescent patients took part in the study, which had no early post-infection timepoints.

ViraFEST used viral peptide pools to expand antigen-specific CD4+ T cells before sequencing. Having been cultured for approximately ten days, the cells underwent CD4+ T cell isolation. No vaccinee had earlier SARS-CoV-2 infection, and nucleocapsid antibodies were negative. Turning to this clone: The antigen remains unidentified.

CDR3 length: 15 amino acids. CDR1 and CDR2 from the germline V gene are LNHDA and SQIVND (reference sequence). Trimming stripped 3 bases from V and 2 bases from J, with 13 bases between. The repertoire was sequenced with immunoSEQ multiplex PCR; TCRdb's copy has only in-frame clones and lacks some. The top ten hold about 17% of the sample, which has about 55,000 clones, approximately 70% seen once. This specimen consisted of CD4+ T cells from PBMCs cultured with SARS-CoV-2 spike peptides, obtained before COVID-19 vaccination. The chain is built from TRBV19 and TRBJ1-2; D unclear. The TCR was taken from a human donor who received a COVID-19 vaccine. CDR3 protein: CASSIPMGLNYGYTF. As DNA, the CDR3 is TGTGCCAGTAGTATTCCGATGGGCCTCAACTATGGCTACACCTTC.